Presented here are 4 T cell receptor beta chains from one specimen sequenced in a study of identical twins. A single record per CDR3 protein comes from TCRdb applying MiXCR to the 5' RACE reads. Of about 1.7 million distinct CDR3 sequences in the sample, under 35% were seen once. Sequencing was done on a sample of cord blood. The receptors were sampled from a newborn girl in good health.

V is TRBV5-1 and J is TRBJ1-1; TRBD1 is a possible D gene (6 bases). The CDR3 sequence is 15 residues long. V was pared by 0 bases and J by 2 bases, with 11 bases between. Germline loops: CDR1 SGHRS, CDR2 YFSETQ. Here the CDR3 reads CASSLAWGLNTEAFF. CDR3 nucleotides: TGCGCCAGCAGCTTGGCCTGGGGGCTCAACACTGAAGCTTTCTTT.

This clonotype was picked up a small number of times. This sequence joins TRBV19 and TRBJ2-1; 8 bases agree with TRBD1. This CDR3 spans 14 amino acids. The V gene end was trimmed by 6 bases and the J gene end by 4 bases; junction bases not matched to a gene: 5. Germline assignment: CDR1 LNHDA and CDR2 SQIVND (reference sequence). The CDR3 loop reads CASRDRAYYNEQFF. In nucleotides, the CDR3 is TGTGCCAGTAGGGACAGGGCCTATTACAATGAGCAGTTCTTC.

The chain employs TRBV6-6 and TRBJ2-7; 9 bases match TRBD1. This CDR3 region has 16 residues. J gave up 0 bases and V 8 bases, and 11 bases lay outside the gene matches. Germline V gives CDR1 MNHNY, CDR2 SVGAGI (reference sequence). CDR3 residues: CASSLRMGQGSYEQYF. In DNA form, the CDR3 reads TGTGCCAGCTCCCTCAGGATGGGACAGGGCTCCTACGAGCAGTACTTC.

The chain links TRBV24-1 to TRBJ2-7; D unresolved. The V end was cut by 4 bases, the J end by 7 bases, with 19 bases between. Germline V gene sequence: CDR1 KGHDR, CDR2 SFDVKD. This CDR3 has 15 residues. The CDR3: CATSEFSRPYNEQYF. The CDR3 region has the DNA TGTGCCACCAGTGAGTTTAGTCGGCCCTACAATGAGCAGTACTTC.